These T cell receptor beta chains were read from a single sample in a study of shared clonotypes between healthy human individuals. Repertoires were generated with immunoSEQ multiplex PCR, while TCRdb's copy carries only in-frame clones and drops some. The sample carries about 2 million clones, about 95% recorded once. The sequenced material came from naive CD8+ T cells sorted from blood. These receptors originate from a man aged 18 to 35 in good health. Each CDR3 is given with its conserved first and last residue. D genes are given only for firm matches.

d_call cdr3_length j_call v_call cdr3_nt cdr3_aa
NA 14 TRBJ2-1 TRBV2 TGTGCCATTCGCCCGACTAACAATTACAATGAGCAGTTCTTC CAIRPTNNYNEQFF
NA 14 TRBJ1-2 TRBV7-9 TGTGCCAGCAGCTTAGTGGGATACCCTCCTGGCTACACCTTC CASSLVGYPPGYTF
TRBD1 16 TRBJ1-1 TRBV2 TGTGCCAGCACTGATGGACAGGGGAGGACGGAGACTGAAGCTTTCTTT CASTDGQGRTETEAFF
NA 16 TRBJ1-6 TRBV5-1 TGCGCCAGCAGCCCCTCGGGGGGAGGCAATAATCCACCCCTCCACTTT CASSPSGGGNNPPLHF
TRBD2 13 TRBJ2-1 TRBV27 TGTGCCAGCAGTCGAGGACTAGCGAATGAGCAGTTCTTC CASSRGLANEQFF
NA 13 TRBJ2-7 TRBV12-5 TGTGCTAGTGGTTTGGGTGACACCTACGAGCAGTACTTC CASGLGDTYEQYF
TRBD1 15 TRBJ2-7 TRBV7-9 TGTGCCAGCAGCTTAGGGGGCCAGGGGGTCTACGAGCAGTACTTC CASSLGGQGVYEQYF
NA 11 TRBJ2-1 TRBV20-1 TGCAGCGCCGCAGGGGTGACTGAGCAGTTCTTC CSAAGVTEQFF
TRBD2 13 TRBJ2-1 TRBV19 TGTGCCAGTAGTGGGCTAGCGGGGGGTGAGCAGTTCTTC CASSGLAGGEQFF
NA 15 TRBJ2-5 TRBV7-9 TGTGCCAGCAGCTTCCTCGCCGGGGAACAAGAGACCCAGTACTTC CASSFLAGEQETQYF